A single sample is the source of the 18 T cell receptor beta chains below, sequenced in a study of blood T cell repertoires in COVID-19. Profiled with immunoSEQ multiplex PCR; TCRdb holds only in-frame clones, not every one. The sample carries about 160,000 clones, approximately 80% recorded once. The sequenced material came from PBMCs or T cells enriched from blood (not recorded which). These TCRs come from an older woman who had recovered from COVID-19.

The chain employs TRBV27 and TRBJ2-7; the match to TRBD2 covers 12 bases. This CDR3 spans 18 amino acids. V trimming: 6 bases; J trimming: 3 bases; junction bases outside the gene matches: 15. CDR1 is MNHEY and CDR2 is SMNVEV in the germline V gene (reference sequence). The CDR3 spells CASSLYPSGGALGYEQYF. CDR3 DNA sequence: TGTGCCAGCAGCCTATACCCTAGCGGGGGGGCCCTAGGCTACGAGCAGTACTTC.

The CDR3 loop reads CASSLYSPDRGPSPLHF. CDR3 DNA sequence: TGTGCCAGCAGTTTATATTCCCCCGACAGGGGGCCCTCACCCCTCCACTTT. The rearrangement uses TRBV27 and TRBJ1-6; TRBD1 matches at 10 bases. After removal of 1 base from V and 10 bases from J, the junction contained 10 bases not matched to a gene. Looked up from germline, CDR1 is MNHEY and CDR2 is SMNVEV (reference sequence). This CDR3 has 17 residues.

This clone was seen only once. This chain uses TRBV6-5 with TRBJ1-1; 7 bases match TRBD1. The V segment lost 2 bases and the J segment 5 bases; nucleotides outside the gene matches: 11. The CDR3 runs 16 residues. Germline CDR1 and CDR2: MNHEY and SVGAGI. CDR3 DNA: TGTGCCAGCAGTTACGATGGGACAGTCAGGGAGACTGAAGCTTTCTTT. Its protein product is CASSYDGTVRETEAFF.

The genes are TRBV7-9 and TRBJ2-7, with D unresolved. V gave up 1 base and J gave up 4 bases, with 5 bases separating them. The CDR3 is 12 residues long. Per germline, CDR1 SEHNR and CDR2 FQNEAQ (reference sequence). CDR3 sequence: CASSLVRYEQYF. The DNA for the CDR3 is TGTGCCAGCAGCTTAGTCAGGTACGAGCAGTACTTC.

V is TRBV7-9 and J is TRBJ2-7; no definite D call. Germline assignment: CDR1 SEHNR and CDR2 FQNEAQ (reference sequence). Trimming removed 0 bases from V and 2 bases from J, with 5 bases in between. The length of the CDR3 is 13 residues. As DNA, the CDR3 is TGTGCCAGCAGCTTAGCCCTTACCTACGAGCAGTACTTC. It codes for CASSLALTYEQYF.

V is TRBV30 and J is TRBJ1-5; maybe TRBD1 (6 bases). Germline V gene data show CDR1 as GTSNPN and CDR2 as SVGIG (reference sequence). CDR3 length: 12 amino acids. The V gene lost 2 bases and the J gene lost 7 bases, with 9 bases spanning the gap. The DNA of the CDR3 is TGTGCCTGGAGTATTGGGGGCCAGCCCCAGCATTTT. It codes for CAWSIGGQPQHF. Complete variable domain (other parts from reference TRBV30 and TRBJ1-5): SQTIHQWPATLVQPVGSPLSLECTVEGTSNPNLYWYRQAAGRGLQLLFYSVGIGQISSEVPQNLSASRPQDRQFILSSKKLLLSDSGFYLCAWSIGGQPQHFGDGTRLSIL.

The chain couples TRBV6-2 or TRBV6-3 to TRBJ2-3; perhaps TRBD2 as D (5 bases). Germline V gene sequence: CDR1 MNHEY, CDR2 SVGEGT. Trimming stripped 2 bases from V and 2 bases from J, with 8 bases between. The CDR3 is 14 residues long. CDR3 in DNA: TGTGCCAGCAGTTACGGTAGCGTCACAGATACGCAGTATTTT. It codes for CASSYGSVTDTQYF.

V gene TRBV14 combines with J gene TRBJ1-2, with D possibly TRBD1 on 6 matching bases. The CDR3 runs 12 residues. From germline, CDR1 is SGHDN and CDR2 FVKESK. V gave up 1 base and J gave up 11 bases, with 11 bases separating them. This CDR3 is CASSQAFRGYTF. Written as DNA, the CDR3 is TGTGCCAGCAGCCAAGCATTCAGGGGTTACACCTTC. Together with reference TRBV14 and TRBJ1-2, the CDR3 gives the full variable domain: EAGVTQFPSHSVIEKGQTVTLRCDPISGHDNLYWYRRVMGKEIKFLLHFVKESKQDESGMPNNRFLAERTGGTYSTLKVQPAELEDSGVYFCASSQAFRGYTFGSGTRLTVV.

The V gene is TRBV20-1, the J gene TRBJ2-5; 10 nucleotides match TRBD2. Germline V gives CDR1 DFQATT, CDR2 SNEGSKA (reference sequence). This CDR3 has 16 amino acids. The V and J ends lost 5 bases and 5 bases, in that order; junction bases with no gene match: 14. The CDR3 nucleotides are TGCAGTGCTGGTGGTTCAGCGGGGGGGCGGGCGGAGACCCAGTACTTC. Translated, it gives CSAGGSAGGRAETQYF.

This chain joins TRBV6-5 and TRBJ1-2; tentatively, D is TRBD1 (5 bases). The CDR3 runs 14 residues. Germline-derived CDR1 and CDR2 are MNHEY and SVGAGI. V was shortened by 2 bases and J by 5 bases, with 12 bases between the two germline ends. As DNA, the CDR3 is TGTGCCAGCAGTTACGACAGCCAACAATATGGCTACACCTTC. As protein: CASSYDSQQYGYTF.

This clone was found once. This chain uses TRBV5-5 with TRBJ1-4, with D possibly matching TRBD1 (6 bases). The V and J ends lost 4 bases and 5 bases respectively, with 12 bases between them. The CDR3 contains 14 residues. Germline loops: CDR1 SGHKS, CDR2 YYEKEE (reference sequence). CDR3 sequence: CASSQGHQNEKLFF. CDR3 coding DNA: TGTGCCAGCAGCCAGGGACACCAGAATGAAAAACTGTTTTTT.

V and J are TRBV5-5 and TRBJ2-2; 8 bases match TRBD2. Germline assignment: CDR1 SGHKS and CDR2 YYEKEE (reference sequence). After removal of 2 bases from V and 7 bases from J, the junction contained 4 bases not matched to a gene. The CDR3 has 14 residues. The CDR3 sequence is CASSFSGGGGELFF. The CDR3 bases are TGTGCCAGCAGCTTCTCCGGGGGGGGCGGGGAGCTGTTTTTT.

The V gene is TRBV11-2, the J gene TRBJ1-2; D perhaps matches TRBD1 (6 bases). The CDR3 spans 14 residues. Germline CDR1 and CDR2: SGHAT and FQNNGV. Trimming left V 2 bases short and J 4 bases short, with 11 bases between. As DNA, the CDR3 is TGTGCCAGCAGCTTATCGGACAGCCCCTATGGCTACACCTTC. It encodes CASSLSDSPYGYTF.

V and J are TRBV14 and TRBJ1-4; D gene uncertain. Between the trimmed V and J ends, which lost 3 bases and 6 bases, there was a span of 14 bases. CDR1 is SGHDN and CDR2 is FVKESK in the germline V gene. The CDR3 consists of 15 residues. The CDR3 DNA reads TGTGCCAGCAGCCAGGGGAGGGCTTGGGATGAAAAACTGTTTTTT. Its protein product is CASSQGRAWDEKLFF.

The genes are TRBV4-1 and TRBJ2-1; the D is unclear. The CDR3 is 13 residues long. Germline loops: CDR1 MGHRA, CDR2 YSYEKL. Trimming pared 1 base from V and 8 bases from J, leaving 9 bases between. The CDR3 loop is CASSQGGGYEQFF. For the CDR3, the DNA is TGCGCCAGCAGCCAAGGAGGTGGGTATGAGCAGTTCTTC.

The chain couples TRBV18 to TRBJ1-1; tentatively, D is TRBD1 (5 bases). The CDR3 has 14 residues. Between the trimmed V and J ends, which lost 3 bases and 2 bases, there was a span of 10 bases. The germline V gene has CDR1 KGHSH and CDR2 LQKENI. The CDR3 loop reads CASSPQTANTEAFF. CDR3 in DNA: TGTGCCAGCTCACCGCAGACAGCAAACACTGAAGCTTTCTTT. The full variable domain, its missing parts supplied by reference TRBV18 and TRBJ1-1, is NAGVMQNPRHLVRRRGQEARLRCSPMKGHSHVYWYRQLPEEGLKFMVYLQKENIIDESGMPKERFSAEFPKEGPSILRIQQVVRGDSAAYFCASSPQTANTEAFFGQGTRLTVV.

The chain links TRBV15 to TRBJ1-3; no reliable D call. The CDR3 has 13 residues. The V end was cut by 0 bases, the J end by 4 bases, with 4 bases between. The germline CDR1 and CDR2 sequences are LNHNV and YYDKDF (reference sequence). CDR3 DNA: TGTGCCACCAGCAGAGATCTCGGAAACACCATATATTTT. It translates to CATSRDLGNTIYF. Based on the CDR3 plus reference TRBV15 and TRBJ1-3, the full variable domain is DAMVIQNPRYQVTQFGKPVTLSCSQTLNHNVMYWYQQKSSQAPKLLFHYYDKDFNNEADTPDNFQSRRPNTSFCFLDIRSPGLGDTAMYLCATSRDLGNTIYFGEGSWLTVV.

This clone was counted between two and nine times. This chain uses TRBV10-2 with TRBJ1-5; 8 bases agree with TRBD1. This CDR3 has 14 residues. Trimming took 6 bases from V and 2 from J; bases not matched to a gene: 3. From germline, CDR1 is WSHSY and CDR2 SAAADI. The CDR3 reads CASRMGQGNQPQHF. CDR3 DNA: TGCGCCAGCAGGATGGGACAGGGCAATCAGCCCCAGCATTTT.